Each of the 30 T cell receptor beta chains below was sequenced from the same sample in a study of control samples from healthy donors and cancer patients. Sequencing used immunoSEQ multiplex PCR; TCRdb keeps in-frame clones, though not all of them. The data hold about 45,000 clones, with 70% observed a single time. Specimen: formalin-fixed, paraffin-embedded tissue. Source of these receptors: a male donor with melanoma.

As DNA, the CDR3 is TGTGCCAGCAGCCCTCGTCTTAGCGGGAGGGTCACAGATACGCAGTATTTT. Residues: CASSPRLSGRVTDTQYF. The chain recombines TRBV7-9 with TRBJ2-3; 11 positions match TRBD2. Germline V gene lookup returns CDR1 SEHNR and CDR2 FQNEAQ (reference sequence). This CDR3 spans 17 amino acids. The V and J ends lost 5 bases and 2 bases, in that order; junction bases with no gene match: 9. Variable domain in full (rest from reference TRBV7-9 and TRBJ2-3): DTGVSQNPRHKITKRGQNVTFRCDPISEHNRLYWYRQTLGQGPEFLTYFQNEAQLEKSRLLSDRFSAERPKGSFSTLEIQRTEQGDSAMYLCASSPRLSGRVTDTQYFGPGTRLTVL.

This CDR3 reads CASSGTGKHGYTF. DNA for the CDR3: TGTGCCAGCAGCGGGACAGGGAAACATGGCTACACCTTC. The rearrangement uses TRBV7-3 and TRBJ1-2, with TRBD1 matching 9 bases. V gave up 5 bases and J gave up 6 bases; unmatched junction bases: 4. CDR3 length: 13 residues. CDR1 is SGHTA, CDR2 FQGTGA, per germline.

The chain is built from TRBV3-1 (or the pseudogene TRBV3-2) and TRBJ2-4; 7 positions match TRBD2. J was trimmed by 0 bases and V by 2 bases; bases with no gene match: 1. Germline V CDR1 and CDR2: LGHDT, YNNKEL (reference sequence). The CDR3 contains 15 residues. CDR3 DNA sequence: TGTGCCAGCAGCCAACTAGCGGTAGCCAAAAACATTCAGTACTTC. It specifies CASSQLAVAKNIQYF.

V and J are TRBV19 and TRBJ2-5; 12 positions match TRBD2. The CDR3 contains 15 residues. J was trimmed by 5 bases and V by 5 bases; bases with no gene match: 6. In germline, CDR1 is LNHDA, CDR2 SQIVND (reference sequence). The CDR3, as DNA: TGTGCCAGTAGTCCCACCGGGACTAGCGGGGAGACCCAGTACTTC. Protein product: CASSPTGTSGETQYF.

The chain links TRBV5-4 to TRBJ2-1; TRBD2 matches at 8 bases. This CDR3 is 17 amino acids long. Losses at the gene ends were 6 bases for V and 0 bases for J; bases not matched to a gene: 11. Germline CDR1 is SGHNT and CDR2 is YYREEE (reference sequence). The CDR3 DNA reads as TGTGCCAGCACCCGGGGTACGGGAGGGAGCTCCTACAATGAGCAGTTCTTC. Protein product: CASTRGTGGSSYNEQFF.

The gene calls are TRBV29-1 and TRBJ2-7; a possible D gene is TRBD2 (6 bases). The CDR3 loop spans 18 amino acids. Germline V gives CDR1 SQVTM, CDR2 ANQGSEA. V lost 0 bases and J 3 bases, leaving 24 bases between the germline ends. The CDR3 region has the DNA TGCAGCGTTGAAGATCGTCGTGAAACCCGGGGGACTGGCTACGAGCAGTACTTC. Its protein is CSVEDRRETRGTGYEQYF.

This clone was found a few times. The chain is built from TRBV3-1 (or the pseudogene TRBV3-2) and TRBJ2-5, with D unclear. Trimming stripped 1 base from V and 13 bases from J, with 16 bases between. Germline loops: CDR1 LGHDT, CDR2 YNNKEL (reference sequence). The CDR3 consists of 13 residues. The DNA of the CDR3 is TGTGCCAGCAGCCAAGGAGGTGCCCCTGGGGTGTACTTC. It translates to CASSQGGAPGVYF.

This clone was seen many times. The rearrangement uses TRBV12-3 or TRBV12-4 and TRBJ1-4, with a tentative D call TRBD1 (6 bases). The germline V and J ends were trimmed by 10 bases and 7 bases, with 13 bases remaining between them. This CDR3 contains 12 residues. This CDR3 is CATGVGGEKLFF. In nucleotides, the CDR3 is TGTGCCACAGGGGTGGGAGGTGAAAAACTGTTTTTT.

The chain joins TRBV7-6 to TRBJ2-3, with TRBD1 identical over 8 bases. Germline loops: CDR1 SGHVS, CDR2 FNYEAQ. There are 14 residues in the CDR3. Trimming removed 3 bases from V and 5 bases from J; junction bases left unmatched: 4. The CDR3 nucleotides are TGTGCCAGCAGCTTGACAGGGGTTGAAGATACGCAGTATTTT. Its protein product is CASSLTGVEDTQYF. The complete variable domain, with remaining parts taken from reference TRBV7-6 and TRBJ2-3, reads GAGVSQSPRYKVTKRGQDVALRCDPISGHVSLYWYRQALGQGPEFLTYFNYEAQQDKSGLPNDRFSAERPEGSISTLTIQRTEQRDSAMYRCASSLTGVEDTQYFGPGTRLTVL.

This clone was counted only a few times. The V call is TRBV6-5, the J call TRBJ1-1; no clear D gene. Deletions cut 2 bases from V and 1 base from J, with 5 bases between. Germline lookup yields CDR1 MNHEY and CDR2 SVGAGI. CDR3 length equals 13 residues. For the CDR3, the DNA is TGTGCCAGCAGTTACCAGCGGAACACTGAAGCTTTCTTT. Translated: CASSYQRNTEAFF.

DNA for the CDR3: TGTGCCAGCAGCAAAGTGAGGGAACCAACAGAGGGAGGGTCCTACGAGCAGTACTTC. Translating gives CASSKVREPTEGGSYEQYF. This chain links TRBV21-1 with TRBJ2-7; the table's TRBD2 call for D was not verified on the DNA. TRBV21-1 is annotated as a pseudogene. The CDR3 is 19 amino acids.

CDR3 residues: CASSPPSRNTDTQYF. CDR3 in DNA: TGTGCCAGCTCCCCCCCAAGCAGGAACACAGATACGCAGTATTTT. V gene TRBV18 combines with J gene TRBJ2-3, with unresolved D. Germline lookup yields CDR1 KGHSH and CDR2 LQKENI. V dropped 6 bases and J dropped 2 bases, with 15 bases sitting between them. The CDR3 consists of 15 residues.

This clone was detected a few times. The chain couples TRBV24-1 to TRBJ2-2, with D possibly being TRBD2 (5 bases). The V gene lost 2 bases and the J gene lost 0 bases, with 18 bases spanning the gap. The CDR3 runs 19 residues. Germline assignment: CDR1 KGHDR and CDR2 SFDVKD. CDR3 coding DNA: TGTGCCACCAGTGATTCGGACCTCTTTTCGGGATCGAACACCGGGGAGCTGTTTTTT. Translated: CATSDSDLFSGSNTGELFF.

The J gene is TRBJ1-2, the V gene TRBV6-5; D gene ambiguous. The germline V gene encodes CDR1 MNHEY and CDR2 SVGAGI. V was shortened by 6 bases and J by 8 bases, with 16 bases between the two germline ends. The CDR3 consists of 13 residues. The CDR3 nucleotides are TGTGCCAGCAGCCTAGTCCCGGTTCGGGGCTACACCTTC. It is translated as CASSLVPVRGYTF.

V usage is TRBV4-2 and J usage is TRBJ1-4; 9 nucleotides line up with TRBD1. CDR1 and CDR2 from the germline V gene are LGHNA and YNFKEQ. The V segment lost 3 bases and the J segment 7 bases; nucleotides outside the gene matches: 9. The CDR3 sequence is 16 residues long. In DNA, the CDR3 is TGTGCCAGCAGCCAGGAGACAGGGGGTCGAGGTGAAAAACTGTTTTTT. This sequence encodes CASSQETGGRGEKLFF.

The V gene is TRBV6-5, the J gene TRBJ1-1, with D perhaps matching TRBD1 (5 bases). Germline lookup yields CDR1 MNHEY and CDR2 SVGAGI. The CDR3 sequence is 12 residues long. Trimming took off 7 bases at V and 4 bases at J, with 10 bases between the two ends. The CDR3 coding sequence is TGTGCCAGCATACAAGGGGCCACTGAAGCTTTCTTT. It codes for CASIQGATEAFF.

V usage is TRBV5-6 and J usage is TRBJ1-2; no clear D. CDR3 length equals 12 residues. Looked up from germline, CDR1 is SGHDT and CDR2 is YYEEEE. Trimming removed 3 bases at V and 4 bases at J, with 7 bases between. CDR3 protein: CASSSTVYGYTF. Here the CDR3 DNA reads TGTGCCAGCAGCTCAACAGTCTATGGCTACACCTTC.

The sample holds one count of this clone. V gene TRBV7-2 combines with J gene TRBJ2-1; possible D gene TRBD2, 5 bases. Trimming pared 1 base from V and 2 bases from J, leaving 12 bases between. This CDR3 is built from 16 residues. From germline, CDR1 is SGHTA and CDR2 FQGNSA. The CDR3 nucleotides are TGTGCCAGCAGCTTAGAGAGCGGCCGGCCCTACAATGAGCAGTTCTTC. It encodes CASSLESGRPYNEQFF.

The CDR3 reads CASSPEGQGRSEQFF. The DNA for the CDR3 is TGTGCCAGCTCACCCGAAGGACAGGGTAGGAGTGAGCAGTTCTTC. The chain couples TRBV18 to TRBJ2-1; 8 bases agree with TRBD1. CDR3 length: 15 amino acids. Germline V lookup: CDR1 KGHSH, CDR2 LQKENI. V lost 3 bases and J lost 9; bases outside the gene matches: 10.

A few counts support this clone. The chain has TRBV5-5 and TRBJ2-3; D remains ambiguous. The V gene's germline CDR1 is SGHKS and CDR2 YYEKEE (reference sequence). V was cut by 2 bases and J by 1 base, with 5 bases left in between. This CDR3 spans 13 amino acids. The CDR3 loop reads CASSLLGTDTQYF. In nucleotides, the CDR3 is TGTGCCAGCAGCTTACTGGGCACAGATACGCAGTATTTT.

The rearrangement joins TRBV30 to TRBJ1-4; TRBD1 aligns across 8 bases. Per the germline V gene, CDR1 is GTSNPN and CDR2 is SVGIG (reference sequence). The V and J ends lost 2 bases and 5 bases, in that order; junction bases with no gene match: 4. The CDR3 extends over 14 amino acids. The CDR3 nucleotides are TGTGCCTGGAGTACGACAGGGGAGAATGAAAAACTGTTTTTT. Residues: CAWSTTGENEKLFF.

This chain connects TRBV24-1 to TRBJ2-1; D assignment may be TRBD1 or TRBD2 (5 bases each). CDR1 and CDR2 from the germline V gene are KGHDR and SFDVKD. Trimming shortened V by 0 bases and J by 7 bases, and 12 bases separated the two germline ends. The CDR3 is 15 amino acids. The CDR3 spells CATSDLRGAQNEQFF. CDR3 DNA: TGTGCCACCAGTGATTTGAGAGGGGCCCAGAATGAGCAGTTCTTC.

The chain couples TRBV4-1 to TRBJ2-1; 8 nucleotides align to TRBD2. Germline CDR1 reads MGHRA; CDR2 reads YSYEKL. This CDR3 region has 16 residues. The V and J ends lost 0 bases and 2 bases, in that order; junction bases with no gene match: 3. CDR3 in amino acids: CASSQEAREAYNEQFF. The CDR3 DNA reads TGCGCCAGCAGCCAAGAAGCGCGGGAGGCCTACAATGAGCAGTTCTTC.

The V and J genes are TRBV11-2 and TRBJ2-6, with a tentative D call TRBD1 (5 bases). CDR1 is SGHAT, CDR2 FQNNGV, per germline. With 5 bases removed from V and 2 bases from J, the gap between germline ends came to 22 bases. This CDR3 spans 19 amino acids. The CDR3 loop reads CASSARLQGELTGANVLTF. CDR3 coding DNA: TGTGCCAGCAGCGCCCGGTTGCAGGGTGAATTGACTGGGGCCAACGTCCTGACTTTC.

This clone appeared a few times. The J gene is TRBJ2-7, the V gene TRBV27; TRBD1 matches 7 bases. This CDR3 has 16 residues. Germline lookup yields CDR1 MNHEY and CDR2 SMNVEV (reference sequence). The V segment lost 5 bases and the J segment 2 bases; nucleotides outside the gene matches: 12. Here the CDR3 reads CASSTYPTGSAYEQYF. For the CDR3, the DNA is TGTGCCAGCAGTACTTACCCGACAGGGTCGGCCTACGAGCAGTACTTC.

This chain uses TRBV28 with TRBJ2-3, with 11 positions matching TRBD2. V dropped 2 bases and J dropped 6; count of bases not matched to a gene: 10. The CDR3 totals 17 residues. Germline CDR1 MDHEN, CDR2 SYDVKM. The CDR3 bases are TGTGCCAGCAGTTTACTTAGCGGGAGGGTGCTTGGGGATACGCAGTATTTT. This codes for CASSLLSGRVLGDTQYF.

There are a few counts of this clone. CDR3 nucleotide sequence: TGTGCCAGCAGTTATCCCGGGACAGGAGCTATGCGGATAGTATACGAGCAGTACTTC. Translating gives CASSYPGTGAMRIVYEQYF. V is TRBV28 and J is TRBJ2-7; 8 nucleotides agree with TRBD1. Looked up from germline, CDR1 is MDHEN and CDR2 is SYDVKM. V gave up 4 bases and J gave up 4 bases; unmatched junction bases: 21. CDR3 length equals 19 residues.

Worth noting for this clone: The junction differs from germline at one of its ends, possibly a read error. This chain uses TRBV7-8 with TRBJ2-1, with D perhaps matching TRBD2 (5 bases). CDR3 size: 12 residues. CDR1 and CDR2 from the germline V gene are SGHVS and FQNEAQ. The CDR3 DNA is TGTGCCAGCAGCCTAGCATACAATGAGCAGTTCTTC. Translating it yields CASSLAYNEQFF.

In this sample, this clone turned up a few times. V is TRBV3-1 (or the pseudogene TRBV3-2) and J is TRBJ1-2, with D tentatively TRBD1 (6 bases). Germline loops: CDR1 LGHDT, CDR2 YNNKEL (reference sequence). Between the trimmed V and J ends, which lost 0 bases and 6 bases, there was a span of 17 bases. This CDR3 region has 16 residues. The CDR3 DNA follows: TGTGCCAGCAGCCAAGACCGGGGACAAGGGCTCAATGGCTACACCTTC. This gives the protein CASSQDRGQGLNGYTF.

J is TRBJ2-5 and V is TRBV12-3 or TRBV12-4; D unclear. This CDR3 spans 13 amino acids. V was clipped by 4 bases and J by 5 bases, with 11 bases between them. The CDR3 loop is CASSYESGETQYF. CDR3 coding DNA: TGTGCCAGCAGTTACGAGTCCGGGGAGACCCAGTACTTC.